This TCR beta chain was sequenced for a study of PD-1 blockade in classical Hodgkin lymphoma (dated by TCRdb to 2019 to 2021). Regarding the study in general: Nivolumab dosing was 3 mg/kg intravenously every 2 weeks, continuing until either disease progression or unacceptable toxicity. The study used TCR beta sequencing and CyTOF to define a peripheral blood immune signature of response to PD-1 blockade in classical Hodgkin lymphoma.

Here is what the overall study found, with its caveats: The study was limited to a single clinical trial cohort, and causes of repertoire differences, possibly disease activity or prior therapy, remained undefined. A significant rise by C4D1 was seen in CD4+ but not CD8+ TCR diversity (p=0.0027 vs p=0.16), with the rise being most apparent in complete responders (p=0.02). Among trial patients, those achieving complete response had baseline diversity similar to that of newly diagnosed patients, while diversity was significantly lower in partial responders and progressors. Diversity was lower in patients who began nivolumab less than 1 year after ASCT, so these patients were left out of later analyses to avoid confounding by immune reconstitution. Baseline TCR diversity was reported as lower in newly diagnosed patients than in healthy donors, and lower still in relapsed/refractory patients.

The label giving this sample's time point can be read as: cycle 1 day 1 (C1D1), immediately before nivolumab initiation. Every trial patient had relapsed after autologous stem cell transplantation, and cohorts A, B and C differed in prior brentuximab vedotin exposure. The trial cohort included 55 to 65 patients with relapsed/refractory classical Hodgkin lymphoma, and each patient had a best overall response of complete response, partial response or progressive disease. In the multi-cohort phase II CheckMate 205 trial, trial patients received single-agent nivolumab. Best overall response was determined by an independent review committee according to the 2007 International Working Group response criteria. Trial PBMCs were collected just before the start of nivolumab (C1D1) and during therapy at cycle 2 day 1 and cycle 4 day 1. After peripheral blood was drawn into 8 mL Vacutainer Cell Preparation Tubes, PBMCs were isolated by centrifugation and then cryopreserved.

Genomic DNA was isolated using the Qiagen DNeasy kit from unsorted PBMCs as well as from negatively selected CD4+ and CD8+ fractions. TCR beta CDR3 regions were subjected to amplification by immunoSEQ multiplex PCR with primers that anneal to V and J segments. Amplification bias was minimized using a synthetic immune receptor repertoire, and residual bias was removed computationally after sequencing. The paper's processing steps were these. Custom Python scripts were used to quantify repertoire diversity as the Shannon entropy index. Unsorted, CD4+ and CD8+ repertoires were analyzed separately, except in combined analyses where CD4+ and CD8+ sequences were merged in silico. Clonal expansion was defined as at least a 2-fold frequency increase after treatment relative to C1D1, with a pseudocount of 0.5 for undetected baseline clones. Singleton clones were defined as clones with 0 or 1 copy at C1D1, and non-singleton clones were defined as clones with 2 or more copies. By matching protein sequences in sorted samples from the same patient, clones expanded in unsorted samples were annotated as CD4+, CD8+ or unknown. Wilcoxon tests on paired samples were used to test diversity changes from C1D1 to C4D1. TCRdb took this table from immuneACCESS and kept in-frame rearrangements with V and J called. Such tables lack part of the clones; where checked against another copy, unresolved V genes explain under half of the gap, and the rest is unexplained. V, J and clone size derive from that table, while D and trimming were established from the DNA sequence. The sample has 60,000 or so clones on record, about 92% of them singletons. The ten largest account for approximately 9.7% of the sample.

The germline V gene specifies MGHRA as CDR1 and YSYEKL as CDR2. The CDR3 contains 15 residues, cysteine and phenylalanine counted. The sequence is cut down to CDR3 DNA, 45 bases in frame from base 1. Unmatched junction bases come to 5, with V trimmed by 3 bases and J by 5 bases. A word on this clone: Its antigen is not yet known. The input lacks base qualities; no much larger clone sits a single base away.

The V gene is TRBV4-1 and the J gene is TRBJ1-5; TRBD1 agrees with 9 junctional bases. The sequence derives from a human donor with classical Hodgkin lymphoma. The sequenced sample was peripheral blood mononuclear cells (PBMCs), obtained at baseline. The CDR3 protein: CASSHRDRADQPQHF. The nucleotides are TGCGCCAGCAGCCATCGGGACAGGGCAGATCAGCCCCAGCATTTT.